This TCR beta chain was found in a study of OX40 agonist ivuxolimab in advanced cancers. Whole-study results and caveats: Dose levels from 0.1 to 3.0 mg/kg saw CD4+ and CD8+ blood T cells expand clonally by week 6.

As to this clone: Its specificity is not known.

Here immunoSEQ multiplex PCR was the method, and the copy in TCRdb shows in-frame clones only, minus some. The table has about 14,000 clones, around 77% seen once. Looked up from germline, CDR1 is WSHSY and CDR2 is SAAADI. This CDR3 is 14 amino acids long. The trim removed 7 bases at V and 5 bases at J, leaving 7 bases unmatched. This clonotype was obtained from an adult with an advanced solid tumor such as melanoma, head and neck, liver or kidney cancer. The sample was CD4+ or CD8+ T cells sorted from blood, taken in a trial of the OX40 agonist ivuxolimab. V usage is TRBV10-2 and J usage is TRBJ2-5, with 10 bases fitting TRBD2. The CDR3 bases are TGCGCCAGCAAGGCTAGCGGGAGCGGGGAGACCCAGTACTTC. It encodes CASKASGSGETQYF.